The rows below give T cell receptor beta chains drawn from one sample of a study of blood T cells in healthy people across ages. TCRdb re-called the 5' RACE reads through MiXCR, storing one row per CDR3 protein. The sample holds roughly 1.4 million distinct CDR3 sequences, 55% to 75% seen once. The sample comprised blood. These receptor sequences come from a man in his late teens or twenties in good health. CDR3s leave out the opening cysteine and the closing phenylalanine or tryptophan. Rows may omit the clone size; those that give it use once, few, many or a size class.

TRBJ2-3	TRBV5-8	.	ASSPLAGPGDTQY
TRBJ1-6	TRBV7-8	.	ASSRVTGINSPLH
TRBJ1-6	TRBV29-1	.	SVDGDSPLH
TRBJ2-7	TRBV29-1	few	SVVFSGSETYEQY
TRBJ2-7	TRBV7-9	.	ASSYQAGHHEQY
TRBJ1-1	TRBV29-1	.	SARDRGSRNTEAF
TRBJ2-1	TRBV27	.	ASNPTGLNEQF
TRBJ2-3	TRBV20-1	.	SARDQTSGEDTQY
TRBJ1-5	TRBV10-3	few	AISEHREVNQPQH
TRBJ2-1	TRBV29-1	.	SVVRDLTRNYNEQF
TRBJ2-1	TRBV6-5	.	ASSYRGLAVTYRGDEQF
TRBJ1-4	TRBV9	.	ASSRREFNEKLF
TRBJ2-1	TRBV6-4	once	ASRPVRAYNEQF
TRBJ2-4	TRBV10-2	.	ASKRGRWAKNIQY
TRBJ2-7	TRBV20-1	.	SARGELARYEQY
.	TRBV27	.	ASSSGTSGRHYEQY
TRBJ1-6	TRBV20-1	.	SALPNRDTYNSPLH
TRBJ2-7	TRBV20-1	few	SVSRGQREQY
TRBJ1-1	TRBV5-6	.	ASLLLAGVTEAF
TRBJ1-2	TRBV10-3	.	AISQTGGDNYGYT
TRBJ2-7	TRBV21-1	.	ASSKKSGTGVYEQY
TRBJ2-7	TRBV4-2	.	ASSQNPIGGRYNEQY
TRBJ2-7	TRBV7-9	few	ASGREWYEQY
TRBJ1-5	TRBV5-5	.	ASSLAGMGHHQPQH
TRBJ1-1	TRBV4-2	.	ASSQDSPMNTEAF
TRBJ1-1	TRBV4-2	few	ASSQSPPSGNTEAF
TRBJ1-5	TRBV27	.	ASSSPGQGANQPQH